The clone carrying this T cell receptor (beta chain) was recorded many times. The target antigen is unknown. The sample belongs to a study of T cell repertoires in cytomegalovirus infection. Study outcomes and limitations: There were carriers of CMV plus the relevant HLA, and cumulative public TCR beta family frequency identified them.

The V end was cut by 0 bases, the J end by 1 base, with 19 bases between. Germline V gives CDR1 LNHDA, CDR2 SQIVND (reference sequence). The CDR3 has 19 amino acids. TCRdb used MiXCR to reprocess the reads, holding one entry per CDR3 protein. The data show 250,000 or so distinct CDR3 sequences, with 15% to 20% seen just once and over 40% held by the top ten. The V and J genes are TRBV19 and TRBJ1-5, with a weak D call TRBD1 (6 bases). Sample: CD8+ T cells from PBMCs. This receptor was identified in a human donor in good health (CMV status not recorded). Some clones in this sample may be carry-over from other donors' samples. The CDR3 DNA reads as TGTGCCAGTAGTATAGATCAAAGGTGGTGGACAGAAAGCAATCAGCCCCAGCATTTT. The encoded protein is CASSIDQRWWTESNQPQHF.